This T cell receptor (beta chain) was retrieved from a study of early T cells in non-severe SARS-CoV-2 infection. At the level of the study: Chains were unpaired, as sequencing was done on bulk RNA from unsorted whole blood.

This CDR3 has 17 residues. The germline V gene has CDR1 MGHRA and CDR2 YSYEKL. V gave up 0 bases and J gave up 1 base, with 12 bases separating them. cDNA molecules, individually, were tagged with unique molecular identifiers. TCRdb reprocessed the 5' RACE reads via MiXCR and lists one record per CDR3 protein. Seen here are tens of thousands of distinct CDR3 sequences, around 12% observed once, and the top ten hold around a sixth. This chain joins TRBV4-1 and TRBJ2-2; maybe TRBD2 (5 bases). The sequence was obtained from an adult who was a healthcare worker with PCR-confirmed SARS-CoV-2 infection or an uninfected control (not recorded which). The donor label of this sample is uncertain. The sample here was whole blood, taken at baseline. Written as DNA, the CDR3 is TGCGCCAGCAGCCAAGACCATTTGGGAGTGAACACCGGGGAGCTGTTTTTT. Amino acid sequence: CASSQDHLGVNTGELFF.